This is a list of T cell receptor beta chains from one sample in a study of cytomegalovirus exposure and HLA in healthy donors. This table comes from immunoSEQ multiplex PCR, and its TCRdb copy is limited to in-frame clones, with some not included. This repertoire includes roughly 110,000 clones. Source material: PBMCs. The receptors shown here come from a man aged 35 to 55 in good health and CMV-seropositive. Both conserved end residues are part of each CDR3. The D gene is left open where the match is weak.

j_call,v_call,d_call,cdr3_aa,cdr3_nt
TRBJ2-2,TRBV28,TRBD2,CASITSGGNTGELFF,TGTGCCAGCATCACTAGCGGAGGTAACACCGGGGAGCTGTTTTTT
TRBJ2-3,TRBV19,TRBD2,CASSTRTSGRRDTQYF,TGTGCCAGTAGTACTCGGACTAGCGGGAGGCGGGATACGCAGTATTTT
TRBJ1-4,TRBV19,NA,CASSGRNEKLFF,TGTGCCAGTTCAGGGCGTAATGAAAAACTGTTTTTT
TRBJ2-7,TRBV9,TRBD2,CASSVDSGRGYEQYF,TGTGCCAGCAGCGTTGATAGCGGGAGAGGCTACGAGCAGTACTTC
TRBJ1-2,TRBV18,NA,CASSPPSAGATYGYTF,TGTGCCAGCTCACCACCGAGCGCTGGAGCAACTTATGGCTACACCTTC
TRBJ2-3,TRBV30,TRBD2,CAWSPFRLAALTDTQYF,TGTGCCTGGAGTCCATTCCGACTAGCGGCCTTAACAGATACGCAGTATTTT
TRBJ2-2,TRBV4-1,TRBD1,CASSQLTGAGNTGELFF,TGCGCCAGCAGCCAACTGACAGGGGCCGGGAACACCGGGGAGCTGTTTTTT
TRBJ2-7,TRBV27,NA,CASSFSSPPQDEQYF,TGTGCCAGCAGTTTTAGTAGTCCTCCCCAGGACGAGCAGTACTTC
TRBJ2-1,TRBV9,TRBD2,CASSGSGRSDNEQFF,TGTGCCAGCAGCGGAAGCGGGAGATCGGACAATGAGCAGTTCTTC
TRBJ2-1,TRBV5-1,NA,CASSLEGRGGNEQFF,TGCGCCAGCAGCTTGGAGGGCCGAGGGGGCAATGAGCAGTTCTTC
TRBJ2-1,TRBV2,NA,CASIPSSYNEQFF,TGTGCCAGCATCCCTAGCTCCTACAATGAGCAGTTCTTC
TRBJ2-6,TRBV20-1,NA,CSALGANVLTF,TGCAGTGCCCTCGGGGCCAACGTCCTGACTTTC
TRBJ1-1,TRBV13,NA,CASTSTGSFKAFF,TGTGCCAGCACCTCGACAGGTTCGTTTAAAGCTTTCTTT
TRBJ2-1,TRBV4-2,TRBD2,CASSQGRGAGGPHNEQFF,TGTGCCAGCAGCCAGGGGAGGGGGGCGGGAGGGCCCCACAATGAGCAGTTCTTC
TRBJ1-2,TRBV5-1,NA,CASSTRQSYGYTF,TGCGCCAGCAGCACACGACAGAGCTATGGCTACACCTTC
TRBJ2-7,TRBV7-9,NA,CASSGDGVPYEQYF,TGTGCCAGCAGCGGAGACGGGGTACCCTACGAGCAGTACTTC
TRBJ2-7,TRBV15,NA,CATSLGGPYEQYF,TGTGCCACCAGCCTTGGGGGCCCCTACGAGCAGTACTTC
TRBJ1-2,TRBV25-1,TRBD1,CASSDRGQGARYGYTF,TGTGCCAGCAGTGATAGAGGTCAGGGGGCGCGGTATGGCTACACCTTC
TRBJ2-6,TRBV6-1,TRBD1,CASSEFPGQDSSGANVLTF,TGTGCCAGCAGTGAGTTCCCGGGACAGGACTCCTCTGGGGCCAACGTCCTGACTTTC
TRBJ1-5,TRBV27,NA,CASRLPGTNQPQHF,TGTGCCAGCAGACTTCCGGGGACAAATCAGCCCCAGCATTTT
TRBJ2-7,TRBV2,NA,CASSEEGAYEQYF,TGTGCCAGCAGTGAAGAGGGGGCCTACGAGCAGTACTTC
TRBJ1-2,TRBV14,TRBD1,CASSQDDRGTLYGYTF,TGTGCCAGCAGCCAAGACGACAGGGGAACCCTCTATGGCTACACCTTC
TRBJ2-1,TRBV2,NA,CASRVSSYNEQFF,TGTGCCAGCCGTGTCAGCTCCTACAATGAGCAGTTCTTC
TRBJ1-5,TRBV6-1,NA,CASSGDITHNQPQHF,TGTGCCAGCAGTGGGGACATCACGCACAATCAGCCCCAGCATTTT
TRBJ2-5,TRBV5-8,TRBD1,CASSRGQGTQETQYF,TGTGCCAGCAGCAGGGGACAGGGGACCCAAGAGACCCAGTACTTC
TRBJ1-5,TRBV19,NA,CASSIGFAGVNSQPQHF,TGTGCCAGTAGTATAGGCTTTGCAGGGGTGAACTCCCAGCCCCAGCATTTT
TRBJ2-7,TRBV28,TRBD2,CASSPFRTGLHYEQYF,TGTGCCAGCAGTCCTTTCCGAACGGGACTACACTACGAGCAGTACTTC
TRBJ2-7,TRBV5-1,TRBD1,CASSPRDRGSYEQYF,TGCGCCAGCAGCCCCCGGGACAGGGGCTCCTACGAGCAGTACTTC
TRBJ2-7,TRBV30,TRBD1,CAWSHRDRGKEQYF,TGTGCCTGGAGTCACCGGGACAGGGGTAAAGAGCAGTACTTC
TRBJ1-2,TRBV4-1,NA,CASSQDRAGWYGYTF,TGCGCCAGCAGCCAAGACCGAGCGGGTTGGTATGGCTACACCTTC
TRBJ2-1,TRBV28,NA,CASTQGGRSYNEQFF,TGTGCCAGCACCCAGGGCGGTCGCTCCTACAATGAGCAGTTCTTC
TRBJ2-7,TRBV6-5,NA,CASSYSTSGARNEQYF,TGTGCCAGCAGTTACTCGACGAGTGGGGCTAGGAACGAGCAGTACTTC
TRBJ2-1,TRBV19,TRBD2,CASSPTTSGYDSEQFF,TGTGCCAGTAGTCCCACAACTAGCGGGTACGACTCTGAGCAGTTCTTC
TRBJ2-7,TRBV4-1,TRBD2,CASSQLEVASGYEQYF,TGCGCCAGCAGCCAGCTCGAAGTGGCTAGCGGGTACGAGCAGTACTTC
TRBJ1-4,TRBV7-8,TRBD1,CASRKTGANEKLFF,TGTGCCAGCAGAAAAACAGGGGCTAATGAAAAACTGTTTTTT
TRBJ2-7,TRBV15,NA,CATSLEVGADYEQYF,TGTGCCACCAGCCTGGAGGTGGGGGCCGACTACGAGCAGTACTTC